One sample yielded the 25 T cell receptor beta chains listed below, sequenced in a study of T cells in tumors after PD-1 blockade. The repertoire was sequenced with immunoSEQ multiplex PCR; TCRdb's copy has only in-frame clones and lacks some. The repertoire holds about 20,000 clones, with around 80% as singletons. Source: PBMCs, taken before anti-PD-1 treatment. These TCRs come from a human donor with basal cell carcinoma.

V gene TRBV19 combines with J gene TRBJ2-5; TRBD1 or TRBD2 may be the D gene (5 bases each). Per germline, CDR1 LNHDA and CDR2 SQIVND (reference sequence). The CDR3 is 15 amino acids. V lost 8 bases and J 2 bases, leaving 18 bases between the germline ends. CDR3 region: CASATRGGSQETQYF. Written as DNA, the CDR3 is TGTGCCAGTGCAACCCGGGGCGGAAGTCAAGAGACCCAGTACTTC.

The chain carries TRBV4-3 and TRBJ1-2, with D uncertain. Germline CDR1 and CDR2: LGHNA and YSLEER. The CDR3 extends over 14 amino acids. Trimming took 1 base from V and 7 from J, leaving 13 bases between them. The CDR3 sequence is CASSQVLAGRGYTF. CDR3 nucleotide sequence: TGCGCCAGCAGCCAAGTTCTGGCAGGACGTGGCTACACCTTC.

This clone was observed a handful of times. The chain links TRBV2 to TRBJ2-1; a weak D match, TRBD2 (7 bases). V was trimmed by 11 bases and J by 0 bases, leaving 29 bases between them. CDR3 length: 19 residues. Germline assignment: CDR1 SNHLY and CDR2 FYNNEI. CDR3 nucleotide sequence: TGTGCCTGCTGTGAAGGGGGGGCGGGGGAGGGGAGCTCCTACAATGAGCAGTTCTTC. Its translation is CACCEGGAGEGSSYNEQFF.

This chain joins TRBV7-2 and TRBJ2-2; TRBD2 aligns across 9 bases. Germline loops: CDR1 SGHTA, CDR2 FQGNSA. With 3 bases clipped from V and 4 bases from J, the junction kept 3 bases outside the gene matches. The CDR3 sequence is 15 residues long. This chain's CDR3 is CASSLGLAGTGELFF. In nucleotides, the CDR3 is TGTGCCAGCAGCTTGGGACTAGCTGGCACCGGGGAGCTGTTTTTT.

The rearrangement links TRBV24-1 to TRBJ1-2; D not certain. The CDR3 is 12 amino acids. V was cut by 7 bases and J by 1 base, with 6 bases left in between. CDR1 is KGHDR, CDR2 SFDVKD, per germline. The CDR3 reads CATSAINYGYTF. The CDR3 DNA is TGTGCCACCAGCGCTATTAACTATGGCTACACCTTC.

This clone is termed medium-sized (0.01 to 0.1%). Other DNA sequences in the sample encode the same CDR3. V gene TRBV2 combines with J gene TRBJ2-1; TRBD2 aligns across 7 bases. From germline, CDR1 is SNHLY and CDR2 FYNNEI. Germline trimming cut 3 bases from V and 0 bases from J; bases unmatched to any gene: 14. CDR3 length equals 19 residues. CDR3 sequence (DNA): TGTGCCAGCAGTGACGGGTGGGCGGGGGAGGGGAGCTCCTACAATGAGCAGTTCTTC. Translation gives CASSDGWAGEGSSYNEQFF.

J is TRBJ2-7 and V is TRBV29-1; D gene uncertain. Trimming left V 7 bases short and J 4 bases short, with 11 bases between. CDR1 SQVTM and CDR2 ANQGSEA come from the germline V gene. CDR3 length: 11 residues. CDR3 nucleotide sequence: TGCAGCGCAGCAGCCGGTTACGAGCAGTACTTC. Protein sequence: CSAAAGYEQYF.

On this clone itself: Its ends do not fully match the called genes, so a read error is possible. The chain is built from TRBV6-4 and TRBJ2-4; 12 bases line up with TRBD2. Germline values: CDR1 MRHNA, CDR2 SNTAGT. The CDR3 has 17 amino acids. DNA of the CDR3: TGTGCCAGCAGGGGCATTCGCCTAGCGGGAGGGGGCGGGCCGTCGACGTTC. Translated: CASRGIRLAGGGGPSTF.

The CDR3 here is CASSQDYRTDTQYF. In nucleotides, the CDR3 is TGCGCCAGCAGCCAAGATTACCGGACAGATACGCAGTATTTT. This chain links TRBV4-1 with TRBJ2-3; D is unresolved. Germline CDR1 and CDR2: MGHRA and YSYEKL. The CDR3 is 14 residues long. The V and J ends lost 0 bases and 3 bases respectively, with 7 bases between them.

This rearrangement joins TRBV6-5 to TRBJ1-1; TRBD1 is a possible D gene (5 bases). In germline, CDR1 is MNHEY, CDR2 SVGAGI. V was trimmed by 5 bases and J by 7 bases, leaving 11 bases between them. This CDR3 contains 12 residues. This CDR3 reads CASSRDAFEAFF. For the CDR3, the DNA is TGTGCCAGCAGTCGGGACGCTTTTGAAGCTTTCTTT.

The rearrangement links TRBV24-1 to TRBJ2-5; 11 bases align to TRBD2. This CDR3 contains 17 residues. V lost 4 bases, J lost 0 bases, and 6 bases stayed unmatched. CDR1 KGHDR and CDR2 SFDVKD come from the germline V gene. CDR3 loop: CATSDPTSGGNQETQYF. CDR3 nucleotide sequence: TGTGCCACCAGTGACCCTACTAGCGGGGGAAACCAAGAGACCCAGTACTTC.

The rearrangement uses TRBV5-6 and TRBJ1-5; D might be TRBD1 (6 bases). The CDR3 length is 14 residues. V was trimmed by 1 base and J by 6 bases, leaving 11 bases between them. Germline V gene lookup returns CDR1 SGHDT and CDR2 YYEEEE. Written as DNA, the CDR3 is TGTGCCAGCAGCTTGACAGGGTGGGGTCAGCCCCAGCATTTT. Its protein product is CASSLTGWGQPQHF.

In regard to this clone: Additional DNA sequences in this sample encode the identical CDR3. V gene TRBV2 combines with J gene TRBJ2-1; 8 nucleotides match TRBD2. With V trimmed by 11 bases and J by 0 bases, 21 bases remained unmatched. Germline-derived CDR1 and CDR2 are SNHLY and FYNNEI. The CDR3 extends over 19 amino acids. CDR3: CARCDGGGRVGSSYNEQFF. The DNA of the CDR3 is TGTGCCCGCTGTGACGGGGGGGGGCGGGTGGGGAGCTCCTACAATGAGCAGTTCTTC.

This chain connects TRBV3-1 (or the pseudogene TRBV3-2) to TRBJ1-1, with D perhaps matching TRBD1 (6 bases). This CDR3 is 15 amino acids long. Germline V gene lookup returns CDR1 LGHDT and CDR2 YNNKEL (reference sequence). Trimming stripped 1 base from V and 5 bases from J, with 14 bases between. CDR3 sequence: CASSQGGGARTEAFF. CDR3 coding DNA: TGTGCCAGCAGCCAAGGTGGGGGGGCGCGGACTGAAGCTTTCTTT.

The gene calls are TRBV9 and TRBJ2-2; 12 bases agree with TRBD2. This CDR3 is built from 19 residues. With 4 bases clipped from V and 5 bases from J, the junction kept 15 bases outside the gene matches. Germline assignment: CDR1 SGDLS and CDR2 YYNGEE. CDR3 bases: TGTGCCAGCAGCTCTCCAGTAGCTAGCGGGGGGGCCGGTACCGGGGAGCTGTTTTTT. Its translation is CASSSPVASGGAGTGELFF. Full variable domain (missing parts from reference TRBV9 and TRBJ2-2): DSGVTQTPKHLITATGQRVTLRCSPRSGDLSVYWYQQSLDQGLQFLIQYYNGEERAKGNILERFSAQQFPDLHSELNLSSLELGDSALYFCASSSPVASGGAGTGELFFGEGSRLTVL.

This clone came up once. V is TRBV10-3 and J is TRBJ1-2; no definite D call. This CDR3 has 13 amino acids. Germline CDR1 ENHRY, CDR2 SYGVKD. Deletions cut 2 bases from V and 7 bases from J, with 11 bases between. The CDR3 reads CAISEGGLVGYTF. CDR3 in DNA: TGTGCCATCAGTGAGGGCGGTCTTGTTGGCTACACCTTC.

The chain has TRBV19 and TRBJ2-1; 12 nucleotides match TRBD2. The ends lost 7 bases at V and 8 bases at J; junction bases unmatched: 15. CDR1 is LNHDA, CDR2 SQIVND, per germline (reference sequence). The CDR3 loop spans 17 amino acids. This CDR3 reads CASKPQSSGRVGDEQFF. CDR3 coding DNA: TGTGCCAGTAAGCCTCAATCTAGCGGGAGGGTTGGTGATGAGCAGTTCTTC. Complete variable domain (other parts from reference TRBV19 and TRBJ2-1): DGGITQSPKYLFRKEGQNVTLSCEQNLNHDAMYWYRQDPGQGLRLIYYSQIVNDFQKGDIAEGYSVSREKKESFPLTVTSAQKNPTAFYLCASKPQSSGRVGDEQFFGPGTRLTVL.

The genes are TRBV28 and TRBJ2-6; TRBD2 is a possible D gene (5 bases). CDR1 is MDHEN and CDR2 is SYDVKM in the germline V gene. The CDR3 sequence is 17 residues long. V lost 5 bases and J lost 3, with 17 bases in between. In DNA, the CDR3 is TGTGCCAGCAGTCCACCAGGCTACAGCGGTGGGGCCAACGTCCTGACTTTC. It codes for CASSPPGYSGGANVLTF.

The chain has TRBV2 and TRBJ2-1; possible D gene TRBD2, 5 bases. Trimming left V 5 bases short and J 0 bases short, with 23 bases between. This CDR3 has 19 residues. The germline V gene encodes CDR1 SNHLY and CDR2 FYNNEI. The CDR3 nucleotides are TGTGCCAGCAGTTATGGGTGGGCGCGGTTGGGGAGCTCCTACAATGAGCAGTTCTTC. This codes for CASSYGWARLGSSYNEQFF.

CDR3 in DNA: TGTGCCAGTAGTATCACCACGGGACCACACACTGAAGCTTTCTTT. Its translation: CASSITTGPHTEAFF. The V gene is TRBV19, the J gene TRBJ1-1; the D gene is possibly TRBD1 (5 bases). Per germline, CDR1 LNHDA and CDR2 SQIVND (reference sequence). Deletions cut 3 bases from V and 3 bases from J, with 14 bases between. The CDR3 length is 15 residues. The entire variable domain, with the rest obtained from reference TRBV19 and TRBJ1-1, is as follows: DGGITQSPKYLFRKEGQNVTLSCEQNLNHDAMYWYRQDPGQGLRLIYYSQIVNDFQKGDIAEGYSVSREKKESFPLTVTSAQKNPTAFYLCASSITTGPHTEAFFGQGTRLTVV.

Here the CDR3 reads CASSDGASGNQPQHF. CDR3 sequence (DNA): TGTGCCAGCAGCGACGGGGCTTCGGGCAATCAGCCCCAGCATTTT. The V and J genes are TRBV6-2 or TRBV6-3 and TRBJ1-5; D possibly corresponds to TRBD1 (5 bases). This CDR3 spans 15 amino acids. Germline assignment: CDR1 MNHEY and CDR2 SVGEGT. Between the trimmed V and J ends, which lost 6 bases and 2 bases, there was a span of 14 bases.

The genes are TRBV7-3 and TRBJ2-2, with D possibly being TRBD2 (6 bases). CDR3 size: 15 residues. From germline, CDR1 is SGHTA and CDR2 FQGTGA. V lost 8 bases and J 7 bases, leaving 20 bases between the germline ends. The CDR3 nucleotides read TGTGCCAGCCGGAGGGGAGGCGAGTCGGGCGGGGAGCTGTTTTTT. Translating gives CASRRGGESGGELFF.

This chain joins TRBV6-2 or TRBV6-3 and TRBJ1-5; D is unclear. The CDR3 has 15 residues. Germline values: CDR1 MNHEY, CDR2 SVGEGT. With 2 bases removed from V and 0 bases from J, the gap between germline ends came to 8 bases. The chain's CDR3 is CASSYVGNSNQPQHF. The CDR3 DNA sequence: TGTGCCAGCAGTTACGTGGGTAATAGCAATCAGCCCCAGCATTTT.

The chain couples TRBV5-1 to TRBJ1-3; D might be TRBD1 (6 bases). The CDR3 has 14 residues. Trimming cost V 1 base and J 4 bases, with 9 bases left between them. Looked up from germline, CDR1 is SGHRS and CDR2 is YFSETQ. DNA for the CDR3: TGCGCCAGCAGCTTGCAAACAGGGGGAAACACCATATATTTT. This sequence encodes CASSLQTGGNTIYF.

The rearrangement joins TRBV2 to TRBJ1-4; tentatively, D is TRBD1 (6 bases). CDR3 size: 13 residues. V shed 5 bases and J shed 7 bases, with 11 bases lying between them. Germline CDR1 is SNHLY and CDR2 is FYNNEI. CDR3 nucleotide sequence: TGTGCCAGCAGTTTTTCAGGGGTTGAAAAACTGTTTTTT. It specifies CASSFSGVEKLFF.